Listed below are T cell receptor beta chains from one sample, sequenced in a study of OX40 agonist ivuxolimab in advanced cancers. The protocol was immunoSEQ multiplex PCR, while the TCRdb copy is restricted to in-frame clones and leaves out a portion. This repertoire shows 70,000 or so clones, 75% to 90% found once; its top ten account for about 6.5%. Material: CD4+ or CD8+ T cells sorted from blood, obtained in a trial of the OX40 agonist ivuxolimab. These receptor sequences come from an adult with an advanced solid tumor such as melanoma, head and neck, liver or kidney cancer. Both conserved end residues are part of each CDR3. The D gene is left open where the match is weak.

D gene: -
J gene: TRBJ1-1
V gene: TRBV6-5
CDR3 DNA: TGTGCCAGCAGCCCCCGGGACATCTATTACACTGAAGCTTTCTTT
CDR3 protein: CASSPRDIYYTEAFF

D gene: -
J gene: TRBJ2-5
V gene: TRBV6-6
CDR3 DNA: TGTGCCAGCAGTTTACTAAGGGACCAAGAGACCCAGTACTTC
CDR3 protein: CASSLLRDQETQYF

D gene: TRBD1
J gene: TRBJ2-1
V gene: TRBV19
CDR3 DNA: TGTGCCAGTAGCCCTGGGGCAGGGGGCTTCAATGAGCAGTTCTTC
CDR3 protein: CASSPGAGGFNEQFF

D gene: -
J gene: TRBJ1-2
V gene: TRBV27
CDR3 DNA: TGTGCCAGCAGTTTCCACAGGTACTATGGCTACACCTTC
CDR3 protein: CASSFHRYYGYTF

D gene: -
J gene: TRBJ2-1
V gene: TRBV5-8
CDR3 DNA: TGTGCCAGCAGCCCTGTGAATTTCAATGAGCAGTTCTTC
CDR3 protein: CASSPVNFNEQFF

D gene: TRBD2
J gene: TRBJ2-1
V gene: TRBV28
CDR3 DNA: TGTGCCAGCAAACCACCAAAGCGGGGACCCTACAATGAGCAGTTCTTC
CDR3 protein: CASKPPKRGPYNEQFF

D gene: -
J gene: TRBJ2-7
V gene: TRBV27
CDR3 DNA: TGTGCCAGCTGCGGGTATCGAGGGGGCTACGAGCAGTACTTC
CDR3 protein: CASCGYRGGYEQYF

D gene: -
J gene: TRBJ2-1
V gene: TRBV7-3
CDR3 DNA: TGTGCCAGCAGCCCCCATAGCGGCGCGCACAATGAGCAGTTCTTC
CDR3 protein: CASSPHSGAHNEQFF

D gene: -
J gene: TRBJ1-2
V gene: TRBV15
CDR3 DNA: TGTGCCACCAGCAGAGCCTCAGGGGAAGCTAACTATGGCTACACCTTC
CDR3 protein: CATSRASGEANYGYTF

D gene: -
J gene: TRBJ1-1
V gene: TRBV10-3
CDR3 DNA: TGTGCCATCAGTGAGGTGGACAGTTCTTTTAACACTGAAGCTTTCTTT
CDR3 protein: CAISEVDSSFNTEAFF